Here is one TCR beta chain with its context. The record originates from a study of blood T cell repertoires in COVID-19. The repertoire was sequenced with immunoSEQ multiplex PCR; TCRdb's copy has only in-frame clones and lacks some. The table shows roughly 91,000 clones, with approximately 80% occurring only once. The CDR3 spans 15 residues. Between the trimmed V and J ends, which lost 1 base and 3 bases, there was a span of 13 bases. The germline gives CDR1 SGHDN, CDR2 FVKESK. The material sequenced was peripheral blood. This TCR derives from a man between 65 and 85 years old with acute or convalescent COVID-19. The chain couples TRBV14 to TRBJ2-7; the D gene is possibly TRBD2 (7 bases). The CDR3 nucleotides are TGTGCCAGCAGCCAAGGCGGGGGCCGCTTCTACGAGCAGTACTTC. It specifies CASSQGGGRFYEQYF.